The rows below give T cell receptor beta chains drawn from one sample of a study of T cells after yellow fever vaccination. MiXCR, applied by TCRdb to the 5' RACE reads, yields one record per CDR3 protein. This table holds around 500,000 distinct CDR3 sequences, about a fifth found once. The sample in question was PBMCs, obtained approximately 22 days after the first yellow fever vaccination. These receptors all stem from a man aged 18 to 35 who received the YFV17D yellow fever vaccine. Both conserved end residues are part of each CDR3. Fields, in order: CDR3 length, V gene, clone size, D gene, J gene, CDR3 DNA, CDR3 protein. The D gene is left open where the match is weak. A row's size may be missing; if present it is once, few, many or a size class.

cdr3_length: 15
v_call: TRBV29-1
clone_size: .
d_call: .
j_call: TRBJ1-1
cdr3_nt: TGCAGCGTTGTTCGTTCGGGCGTGCGGGACACTGAAGCTTTCTTT
cdr3_aa: CSVVRSGVRDTEAFF

cdr3_length: 15
v_call: TRBV20-1
clone_size: few
d_call: .
j_call: TRBJ1-2
cdr3_nt: TGCAGTGCTCTCCTCAGCTCAGGATCTAACTATGGCTACACCTTC
cdr3_aa: CSALLSSGSNYGYTF

cdr3_length: 14
v_call: TRBV4-1
clone_size: .
d_call: .
j_call: TRBJ2-3
cdr3_nt: TGCGCCAGCAGCCAAGTCCCGGCCCCAGATACGCAGTATTTT
cdr3_aa: CASSQVPAPDTQYF

cdr3_length: 16
v_call: TRBV4-1
clone_size: few
d_call: .
j_call: TRBJ1-2
cdr3_nt: TGCGCCAGCAGCCAAGCCCCCCGGGGGACTAACTATGGCTACACCTTC
cdr3_aa: CASSQAPRGTNYGYTF

cdr3_length: 16
v_call: TRBV9
clone_size: .
d_call: TRBD1
j_call: TRBJ2-7
cdr3_nt: TGTGCCAGCAGCGTAGGACCCTGGGACAGGGCCAACGAGCAGTACTTC
cdr3_aa: CASSVGPWDRANEQYF

cdr3_length: 15
v_call: TRBV6-5
clone_size: .
d_call: .
j_call: TRBJ1-5
cdr3_nt: TGTGCCAGCAGTTACAGAGGACAGTCTAATCAGCCCCAGCATTTT
cdr3_aa: CASSYRGQSNQPQHF

cdr3_length: 13
v_call: TRBV20-1
clone_size: .
d_call: .
j_call: TRBJ2-5
cdr3_nt: TGCAGTGCGCCCCCGAACGGACAAGAAACCCAGTACTTC
cdr3_aa: CSAPPNGQETQYF

cdr3_length: 17
v_call: TRBV5-4
clone_size: few
d_call: TRBD2
j_call: TRBJ2-2
cdr3_nt: TGTGCCAGCAACCCTAGCGGGGGGGCCGTAAGCACCGGGGAGCTGTTTTTT
cdr3_aa: CASNPSGGAVSTGELFF

cdr3_length: 13
v_call: TRBV29-1
clone_size: .
d_call: .
j_call: TRBJ1-1
cdr3_nt: TGCAGCGTTGAAGAGGGTATGAACACTGAAGCTTTCTTT
cdr3_aa: CSVEEGMNTEAFF

cdr3_length: 11
v_call: TRBV29-1
clone_size: .
d_call: .
j_call: TRBJ2-5
cdr3_nt: TGCAGCGTTGGAAGAGGACAGACCCAGTACTTC
cdr3_aa: CSVGRGQTQYF

cdr3_length: 16
v_call: TRBV18
clone_size: few
d_call: .
j_call: TRBJ1-1
cdr3_nt: TGTGCCAGCTCACCCCCAACGGGCGGCCTACACACTGAAGCTTTCTTT
cdr3_aa: CASSPPTGGLHTEAFF

cdr3_length: 12
v_call: TRBV6-2/TRBV6-3
clone_size: .
d_call: .
j_call: TRBJ2-7
cdr3_nt: TGTGCCAGCAGTTACAGAAACCCCGAGCAGTACTTC
cdr3_aa: CASSYRNPEQYF

cdr3_length: 13
v_call: TRBV18
clone_size: .
d_call: .
j_call: TRBJ1-2
cdr3_nt: TGTGCCAGCTCACCACCGGGGGAATATGGCTACACCTTC
cdr3_aa: CASSPPGEYGYTF

cdr3_length: 14
v_call: TRBV4-1
clone_size: .
d_call: .
j_call: TRBJ2-3
cdr3_nt: TGCGCCAGCAGCCAGGCACGCCTGTCAGATACGCAGTATTTT
cdr3_aa: CASSQARLSDTQYF

cdr3_length: 15
v_call: TRBV6-5
clone_size: once
d_call: .
j_call: TRBJ1-4
cdr3_nt: TGTGCCAGCAGCTATGTCAGGGACACCAATGAAAAACTGTTTTTT
cdr3_aa: CASSYVRDTNEKLFF

cdr3_length: 11
v_call: TRBV5-1
clone_size: .
d_call: .
j_call: TRBJ1-1
cdr3_nt: TGCGCCAGCAGTACGGGGGGTGAAGCTTTCTTT
cdr3_aa: CASSTGGEAFF

cdr3_length: 17
v_call: TRBV5-1
clone_size: .
d_call: TRBD2
j_call: TRBJ2-1
cdr3_nt: TGCGCCAGCAGCCTTGCCGGGACTAGCGTCTCCTACAATGAGCAGTTCTTC
cdr3_aa: CASSLAGTSVSYNEQFF

cdr3_length: 18
v_call: TRBV6-5
clone_size: few
d_call: TRBD1
j_call: TRBJ1-1
cdr3_nt: TGTGCCAGCAGTTACTCAAAAGGGACTACAGGGGGCCGGACTGAAGCTTTCTTT
cdr3_aa: CASSYSKGTTGGRTEAFF

cdr3_length: 17
v_call: TRBV12-3/TRBV12-4
clone_size: many
d_call: TRBD2
j_call: TRBJ2-1
cdr3_nt: TGTGCCAGCAGTTTGGGAGCGGGGGAAAGCTCCTACAATGAGCAGTTCTTC
cdr3_aa: CASSLGAGESSYNEQFF

cdr3_length: 13
v_call: TRBV29-1
clone_size: few
d_call: .
j_call: TRBJ1-1
cdr3_nt: TGCAGCGCATCGACAGCCACCAACACTGAAGCTTTCTTT
cdr3_aa: CSASTATNTEAFF

cdr3_length: 15
v_call: TRBV11-2
clone_size: .
d_call: .
j_call: TRBJ1-6
cdr3_nt: TGTGCCAGCAGCTTAGATTCAGGGAGGGGTTCACCCCTCCACTTT
cdr3_aa: CASSLDSGRGSPLHF

cdr3_length: 18
v_call: TRBV24-1
clone_size: few
d_call: .
j_call: TRBJ2-6
cdr3_nt: TGTGCCACCAGTGATCCGACAGGCGGATACTCTGGGGCCAACGTCCTGACTTTC
cdr3_aa: CATSDPTGGYSGANVLTF

cdr3_length: 16
v_call: TRBV6-1
clone_size: few
d_call: .
j_call: TRBJ2-5
cdr3_nt: TGTGCCAGCAGTCCACGCTTGGGGCAGGGGCCCGAGACCCAGTACTTC
cdr3_aa: CASSPRLGQGPETQYF

cdr3_length: 15
v_call: TRBV3-1
clone_size: few
d_call: TRBD1
j_call: TRBJ1-2
cdr3_nt: TGTGCCAGCAGCCCGACCGGGACAGGCGCCTATGGCTACACCTTC
cdr3_aa: CASSPTGTGAYGYTF

cdr3_length: 13
v_call: TRBV6-2/TRBV6-3
clone_size: few
d_call: .
j_call: TRBJ2-7
cdr3_nt: TGTGCCAGCAGTTACCGGGGGTTCCACGAGCAGTACTTC
cdr3_aa: CASSYRGFHEQYF

cdr3_length: 15
v_call: TRBV5-1
clone_size: .
d_call: .
j_call: TRBJ2-7
cdr3_nt: TGCGCCAGCAGCTTGGCTCCAGGGGTAATTTACGAGCAGTACTTC
cdr3_aa: CASSLAPGVIYEQYF

cdr3_length: 14
v_call: TRBV9
clone_size: .
d_call: .
j_call: TRBJ2-4
cdr3_nt: TGTGCCAGCAGCGTAGGTTGGGCTACAAACATTCAGTACTTC
cdr3_aa: CASSVGWATNIQYF

cdr3_length: 15
v_call: TRBV20-1
clone_size: .
d_call: .
j_call: TRBJ2-1
cdr3_nt: TGCAGTGCCCGATCATCCGAAGAGCGCTACAATGAGCAGTTCTTC
cdr3_aa: CSARSSEERYNEQFF

cdr3_length: 16
v_call: TRBV9
clone_size: .
d_call: TRBD2
j_call: TRBJ2-1
cdr3_nt: TGTGCCAGCAGCGGCAGCGGGGGCGGATCCTACAATGAGCAGTTCTTC
cdr3_aa: CASSGSGGGSYNEQFF

cdr3_length: 14
v_call: TRBV12-3/TRBV12-4
clone_size: many
d_call: .
j_call: TRBJ1-5
cdr3_nt: TGTGCCAGCAGTTTGGGGGTAGAGTTTTGGCCCCAGCATTTT
cdr3_aa: CASSLGVEFWPQHF

cdr3_length: 13
v_call: TRBV6-5
clone_size: .
d_call: .
j_call: TRBJ2-7
cdr3_nt: TGTGCCAGCAGTTACCGGATGGAAAGCGAGCAGTACTTC
cdr3_aa: CASSYRMESEQYF

cdr3_length: 12
v_call: TRBV20-1
clone_size: .
d_call: .
j_call: TRBJ2-7
cdr3_nt: TGCAGTGCTAGGGGCCGGTTCTCCGAGCAGTACTTC
cdr3_aa: CSARGRFSEQYF

cdr3_length: 15
v_call: TRBV9
clone_size: .
d_call: .
j_call: TRBJ1-5
cdr3_nt: TGTGCCAGCAGCGTAGCTCCGGGGGAGAGACAGCCCCAGCATTTT
cdr3_aa: CASSVAPGERQPQHF

cdr3_length: 15
v_call: TRBV7-6
clone_size: few
d_call: TRBD1
j_call: TRBJ2-5
cdr3_nt: TGTGCCAGCAGCCCCGGGACAGGGGTCGGGAAGACCCAGTACTTC
cdr3_aa: CASSPGTGVGKTQYF

cdr3_length: 13
v_call: TRBV5-1
clone_size: .
d_call: .
j_call: TRBJ2-7
cdr3_nt: TGCGCCAGCAGCTGGGGGAGTTCAGGAGAGCAGTACTTC
cdr3_aa: CASSWGSSGEQYF

cdr3_length: 17
v_call: TRBV6-2/TRBV6-3
clone_size: many
d_call: TRBD1
j_call: TRBJ2-7
cdr3_nt: TGTGCCAGCAGTCACCCGGGACAGGGATTTGGGTCCTACGAGCAGTACTTC
cdr3_aa: CASSHPGQGFGSYEQYF

cdr3_length: 16
v_call: TRBV24-1
clone_size: few
d_call: TRBD2
j_call: TRBJ2-5
cdr3_nt: TGTGCCACCAGTGACCCGGGACTAGCGGGGGGAGAGACCCAGTACTTC
cdr3_aa: CATSDPGLAGGETQYF

cdr3_length: 15
v_call: TRBV2
clone_size: .
d_call: .
j_call: TRBJ2-3
cdr3_nt: TGTGCCAGCAGTAACCTTGGGACCGTGACAGATACGCAGTATTTT
cdr3_aa: CASSNLGTVTDTQYF

cdr3_length: 17
v_call: TRBV4-1
clone_size: few
d_call: .
j_call: TRBJ2-3
cdr3_nt: TGCGCCAGCAGCCAGGGGTTGACTGGGATTGGCACAGATACGCAGTATTTT
cdr3_aa: CASSQGLTGIGTDTQYF

cdr3_length: 17
v_call: TRBV15
clone_size: few
d_call: TRBD2
j_call: TRBJ2-3
cdr3_nt: TGTGCCACCAGCAGAGGACTAGCGGGGGCCAGCACAGATACGCAGTATTTT
cdr3_aa: CATSRGLAGASTDTQYF

cdr3_length: 15
v_call: TRBV6-1
clone_size: .
d_call: TRBD1
j_call: TRBJ2-5
cdr3_nt: TGTGCCAGCATCCCCCGAGACAGGGCGAGAGAGACCCAGTACTTC
cdr3_aa: CASIPRDRARETQYF

cdr3_length: 15
v_call: TRBV3-1
clone_size: .
d_call: .
j_call: TRBJ1-1
cdr3_nt: TGTGCCAGCAGCCACCATCCCCAGGGTGACACTGAAGCTTTCTTT
cdr3_aa: CASSHHPQGDTEAFF

cdr3_length: 12
v_call: TRBV6-6
clone_size: few
d_call: .
j_call: TRBJ1-4
cdr3_nt: TGTGCCAGCACCCCGACGGGTGAAAAACTGTTTTTT
cdr3_aa: CASTPTGEKLFF

cdr3_length: 13
v_call: TRBV12-3/TRBV12-4
clone_size: .
d_call: .
j_call: TRBJ1-1
cdr3_nt: TGTGCCAGCAGTTTACTAACTAACACTGAAGCTTTCTTT
cdr3_aa: CASSLLTNTEAFF

cdr3_length: 15
v_call: TRBV12-3/TRBV12-4
clone_size: .
d_call: TRBD1
j_call: TRBJ2-3
cdr3_nt: TGTGCCAGCAGTTTGGGACAGGGGCCATCAGATACGCAGTATTTT
cdr3_aa: CASSLGQGPSDTQYF

cdr3_length: 18
v_call: TRBV4-3
clone_size: few
d_call: TRBD1
j_call: TRBJ1-1
cdr3_nt: TGCGCCAGCAGCCGGACCCGGGACAGGTTTTACATGAACACTGAAGCTTTCTTT
cdr3_aa: CASSRTRDRFYMNTEAFF

cdr3_length: 11
v_call: TRBV7-2
clone_size: .
d_call: .
j_call: TRBJ2-1
cdr3_nt: TGTGCCAGCAGCCGTTCAGGCGAGCAGTTCTTC
cdr3_aa: CASSRSGEQFF

cdr3_length: 13
v_call: TRBV18
clone_size: many
d_call: .
j_call: TRBJ2-3
cdr3_nt: TGTGCCAGCAGTCCTCCAGGGGGGGATACGCAGTATTTT
cdr3_aa: CASSPPGGDTQYF

cdr3_length: 12
v_call: TRBV20-1
clone_size: .
d_call: .
j_call: TRBJ2-2
cdr3_nt: TGCAGTGCCGCGACCCCCACCGGGGAGCTGTTTTTT
cdr3_aa: CSAATPTGELFF

cdr3_length: 16
v_call: TRBV6-1
clone_size: few
d_call: .
j_call: TRBJ1-3
cdr3_nt: TGTGCCAGCAGAACATTACAGGGTCTCTCTGGAAACACCATATATTTT
cdr3_aa: CASRTLQGLSGNTIYF

cdr3_length: 18
v_call: TRBV21-1
clone_size: .
d_call: .
j_call: TRBJ2-5
cdr3_nt: TGTGCCAGCAGCAAACGGGTGGGGCAGGTGGGGGTCAGAGAGACCCAGTACTTC
cdr3_aa: CASSKRVGQVGVRETQYF

cdr3_length: 15
v_call: TRBV7-9
clone_size: many
d_call: TRBD2
j_call: TRBJ2-5
cdr3_nt: TGTGCCAGCAGCTCTCTAGCGGGGGGGCGAGAGACCCAGTACTTC
cdr3_aa: CASSSLAGGRETQYF

cdr3_length: 17
v_call: TRBV11-2
clone_size: .
d_call: TRBD1
j_call: TRBJ1-2
cdr3_nt: TGTGCCAGCAGCCGCCAGGGGGGTCAGGGGGCTGGCTATGGCTACACCTTC
cdr3_aa: CASSRQGGQGAGYGYTF

cdr3_length: 16
v_call: TRBV4-3
clone_size: .
d_call: TRBD2
j_call: TRBJ2-5
cdr3_nt: TGCGCCAGCAGCCAAGAGAGCGGGGGGGCCCTAGAGACCCAGTACTTC
cdr3_aa: CASSQESGGALETQYF